Listed below are T cell receptor beta chains from one sample, sequenced in a study of somatic mutations in cytotoxic T cells in rheumatoid arthritis. The table came from immunoSEQ multiplex PCR; TCRdb's copy has only in-frame clones and leaves some out. The repertoire holds 10,000 to 13,000 clones, with 70% to 85% as singletons. Source material: CD8+ T cells sorted from blood. All receptors derive from an adult with rheumatoid arthritis. CDR3s include the opening cysteine and the closing phenylalanine or tryptophan. Clone size, where shown, is once, few, many, or a class for clones that have expanded.

abundance,v_gene,len,CDR3aa
NA,TRBV29-1,13,CSVDFSIYNEQFF
NA,TRBV11-3,15,CASSLASGVSYEQYF
NA,TRBV7-9,14,CASSFTDLNTEAFF
NA,TRBV11-2,15,CASSLWSSNTGELFF
NA,TRBV19,13,CASTDGHTGELFF
NA,TRBV4-2,16,CASSQEDVVQGYGYTF
few,TRBV27,15,CASSPRSGSYNEQFF
NA,TRBV7-2,15,CASSLVSSANYGYTF
NA,TRBV4-3,18,CASSQGGLAGGGTGELFF
NA,TRBV5-4,14,CASSLVQGSREQYF
NA,TRBV27,16,CASSPSEGTTSYEQYF
once,TRBV5-1,16,CASSQDFWGDQETQYF
once,TRBV29-1,16,CSVRSRDGWESYEQYF
once,TRBV4-3,21,CASSQKSGLAGGLPSTDTQYF
NA,TRBV7-6,16,CASSLQTGSLYQPQHF
NA,TRBV6-9,10,CASKNTEAFF
NA,TRBV6-6,15,CASSAEAGVYNEQFF